These T cell receptor beta chains were read from a single sample in a study of blood T cell repertoires in COVID-19. Using immunoSEQ multiplex PCR, the repertoire was profiled, and TCRdb retains in-frame clones only, with some absent. Found here are some 300,000 clones, more than 75% of them singletons; the top ten hold roughly 4.5%. The source material was PBMCs or T cells enriched from blood (not recorded which). These receptors were collected from a man younger than 40 who had recovered from COVID-19. Each CDR3 is given without its conserved first and last residue. Fields, in order: V gene, CDR3 length, J gene, CDR3 protein.

v_gene: TRBV30
len: 13
j_gene: TRBJ2-2
CDR3aa: AWSLLAGGGGELF

v_gene: TRBV23-1
len: 14
j_gene: TRBJ2-3
CDR3aa: ASSHDVEGATDTQY

v_gene: TRBV7-7
len: 12
j_gene: TRBJ1-2
CDR3aa: ASSLAAQRFGYT

v_gene: TRBV4-2
len: 11
j_gene: TRBJ2-1
CDR3aa: ASNRQGNNEQF

v_gene: TRBV29-1
len: 9
j_gene: TRBJ1-1
CDR3aa: SVDRQKEAF

v_gene: TRBV18
len: 15
j_gene: TRBJ2-7
CDR3aa: ASSPPWGQDHSYEQY

v_gene: TRBV14
len: 12
j_gene: TRBJ1-1
CDR3aa: ASSQEGSYTEAF

v_gene: TRBV4-1
len: 13
j_gene: TRBJ2-3
CDR3aa: ASSPWTGSTDTQY

v_gene: TRBV19
len: 14
j_gene: TRBJ1-5
CDR3aa: ASSNRGLRSNQPQH

v_gene: TRBV24-1
len: 12
j_gene: TRBJ2-1
CDR3aa: ATSESSGGNEQF

v_gene: TRBV5-1
len: 13
j_gene: TRBJ1-1
CDR3aa: ASSSLSPRDTEAF

v_gene: TRBV5-5
len: 10
j_gene: TRBJ2-7
CDR3aa: ASRPDSYEQY

v_gene: TRBV7-8
len: 14
j_gene: TRBJ1-2
CDR3aa: ASSPKTGTGNSGYT

v_gene: TRBV18
len: 10
j_gene: TRBJ2-7
CDR3aa: AGSEDTYEQY

v_gene: TRBV6-2/TRBV6-3
len: 11
j_gene: TRBJ2-3
CDR3aa: ASRQDSRYTQY

v_gene: TRBV6-1
len: 16
j_gene: TRBJ2-7
CDR3aa: ASSVTASGRAPSYEQY